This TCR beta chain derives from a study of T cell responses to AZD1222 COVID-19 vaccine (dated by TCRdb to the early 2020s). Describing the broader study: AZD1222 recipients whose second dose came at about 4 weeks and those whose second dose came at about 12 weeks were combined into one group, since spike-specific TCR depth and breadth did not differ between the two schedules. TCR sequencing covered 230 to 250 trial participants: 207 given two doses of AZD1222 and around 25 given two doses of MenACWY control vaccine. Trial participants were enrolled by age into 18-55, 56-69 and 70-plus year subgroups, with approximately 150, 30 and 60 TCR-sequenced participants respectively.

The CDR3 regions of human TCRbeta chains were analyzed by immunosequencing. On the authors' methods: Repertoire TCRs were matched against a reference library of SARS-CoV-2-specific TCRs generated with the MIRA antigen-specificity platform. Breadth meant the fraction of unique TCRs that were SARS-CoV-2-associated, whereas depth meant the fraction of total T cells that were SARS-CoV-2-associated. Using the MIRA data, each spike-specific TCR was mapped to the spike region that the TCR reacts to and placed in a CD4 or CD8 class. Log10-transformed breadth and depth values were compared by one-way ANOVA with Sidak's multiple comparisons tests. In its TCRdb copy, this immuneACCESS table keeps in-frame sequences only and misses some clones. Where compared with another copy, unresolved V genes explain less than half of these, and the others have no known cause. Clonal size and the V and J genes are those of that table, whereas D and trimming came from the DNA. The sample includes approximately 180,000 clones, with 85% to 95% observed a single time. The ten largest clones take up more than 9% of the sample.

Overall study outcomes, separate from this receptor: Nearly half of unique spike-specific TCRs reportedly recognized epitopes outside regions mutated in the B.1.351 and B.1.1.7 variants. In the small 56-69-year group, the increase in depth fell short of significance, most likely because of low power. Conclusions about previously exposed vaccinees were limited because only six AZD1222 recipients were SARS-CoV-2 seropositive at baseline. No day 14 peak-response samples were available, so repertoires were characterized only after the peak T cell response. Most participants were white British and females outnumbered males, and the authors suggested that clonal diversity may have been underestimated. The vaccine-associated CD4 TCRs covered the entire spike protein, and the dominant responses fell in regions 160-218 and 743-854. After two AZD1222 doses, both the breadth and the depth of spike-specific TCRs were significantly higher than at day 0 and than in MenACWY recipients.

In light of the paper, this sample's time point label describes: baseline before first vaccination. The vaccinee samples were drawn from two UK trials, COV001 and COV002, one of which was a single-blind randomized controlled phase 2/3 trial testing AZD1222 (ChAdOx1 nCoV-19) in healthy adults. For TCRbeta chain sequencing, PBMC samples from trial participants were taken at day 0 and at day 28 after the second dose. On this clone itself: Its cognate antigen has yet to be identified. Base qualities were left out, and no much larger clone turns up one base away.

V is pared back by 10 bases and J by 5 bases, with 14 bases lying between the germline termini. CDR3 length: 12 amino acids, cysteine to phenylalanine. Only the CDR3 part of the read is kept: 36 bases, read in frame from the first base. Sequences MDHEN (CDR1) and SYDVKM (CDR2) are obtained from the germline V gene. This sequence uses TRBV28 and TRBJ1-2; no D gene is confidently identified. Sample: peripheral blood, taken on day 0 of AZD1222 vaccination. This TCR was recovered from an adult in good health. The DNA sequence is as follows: TGTGCCATTCAGTTGCGAGGGTATGGCTACACCTTC. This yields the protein CAIQLRGYGYTF.